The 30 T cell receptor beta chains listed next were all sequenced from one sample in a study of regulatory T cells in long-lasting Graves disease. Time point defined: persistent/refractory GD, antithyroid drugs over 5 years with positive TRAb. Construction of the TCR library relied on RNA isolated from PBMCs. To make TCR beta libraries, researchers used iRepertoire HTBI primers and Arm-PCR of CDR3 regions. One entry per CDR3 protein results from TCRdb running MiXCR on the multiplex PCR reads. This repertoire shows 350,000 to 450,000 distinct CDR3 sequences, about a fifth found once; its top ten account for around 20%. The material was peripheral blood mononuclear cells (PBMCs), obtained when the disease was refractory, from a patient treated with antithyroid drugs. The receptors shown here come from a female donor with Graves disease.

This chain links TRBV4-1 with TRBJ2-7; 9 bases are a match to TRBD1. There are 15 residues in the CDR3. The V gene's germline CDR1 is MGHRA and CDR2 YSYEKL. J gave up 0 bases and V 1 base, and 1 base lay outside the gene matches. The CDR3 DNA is TGCGCCAGCAGCCAAGGGACAGGGGACTCCTACGAGCAGTACTTC. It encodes CASSQGTGDSYEQYF.

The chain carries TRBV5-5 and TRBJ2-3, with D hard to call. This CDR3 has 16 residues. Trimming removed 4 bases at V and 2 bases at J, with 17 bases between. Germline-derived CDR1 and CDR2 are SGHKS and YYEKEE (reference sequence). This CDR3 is CASSPSDGSLTDTQYF. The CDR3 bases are TGTGCCAGCAGCCCGTCGGATGGCAGCCTCACAGATACGCAGTATTTT.

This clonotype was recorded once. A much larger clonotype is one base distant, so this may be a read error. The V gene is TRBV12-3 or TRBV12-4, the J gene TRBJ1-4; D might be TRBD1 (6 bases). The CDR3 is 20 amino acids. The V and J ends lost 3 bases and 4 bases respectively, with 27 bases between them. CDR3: CASSFMVARGSTQVNEKLFF. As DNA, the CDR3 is TGTGCCAGCAGTTTTATGGTCGCAAGGGGGTCAACCCAAGTTAATGAAAAACTGTTTTTT.

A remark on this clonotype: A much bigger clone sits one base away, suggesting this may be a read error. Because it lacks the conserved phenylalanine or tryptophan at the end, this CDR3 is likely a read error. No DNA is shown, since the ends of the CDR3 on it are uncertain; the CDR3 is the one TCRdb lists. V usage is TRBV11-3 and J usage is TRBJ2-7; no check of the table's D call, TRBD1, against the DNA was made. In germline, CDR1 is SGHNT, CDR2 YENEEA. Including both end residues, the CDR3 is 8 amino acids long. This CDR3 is CASSFPQL.

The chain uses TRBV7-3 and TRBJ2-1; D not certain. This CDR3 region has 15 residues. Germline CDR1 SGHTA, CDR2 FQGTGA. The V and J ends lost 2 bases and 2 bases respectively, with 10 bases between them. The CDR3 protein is CASSLEGLPYNEQFF. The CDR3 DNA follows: TGTGCCAGCAGCTTAGAAGGGCTTCCCTACAATGAGCAGTTCTTC.

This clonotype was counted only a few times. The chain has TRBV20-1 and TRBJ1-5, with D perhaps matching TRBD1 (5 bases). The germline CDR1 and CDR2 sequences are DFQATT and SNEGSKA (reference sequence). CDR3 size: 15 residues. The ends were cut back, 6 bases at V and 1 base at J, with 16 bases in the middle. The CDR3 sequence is CSAGTGVSSNQPQHF. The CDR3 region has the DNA TGCAGTGCCGGGACGGGTGTTTCGAGCAATCAGCCCCAGCATTTT.

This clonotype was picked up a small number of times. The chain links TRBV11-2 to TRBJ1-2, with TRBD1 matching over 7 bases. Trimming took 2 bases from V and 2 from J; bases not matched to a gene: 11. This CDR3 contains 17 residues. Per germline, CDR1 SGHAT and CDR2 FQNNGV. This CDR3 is CASSLRGGSVQNYGYTF. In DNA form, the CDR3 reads TGTGCCAGCAGCTTAAGAGGGGGCAGCGTTCAGAACTATGGCTACACCTTC.

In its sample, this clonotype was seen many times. The CDR3, as DNA: TGTGCCAGCAGCGAGACAGGGGACTATGGCTACACCTTC. Amino acids: CASSETGDYGYTF. The chain employs TRBV3-1 and TRBJ1-2, with 8 bases lining up with TRBD1. Germline assignment: CDR1 LGHDT and CDR2 YNNKEL (reference sequence). V lost 5 bases to trimming and J lost 3 bases; unmatched junction nucleotides: 2. The CDR3 length is 13 residues.

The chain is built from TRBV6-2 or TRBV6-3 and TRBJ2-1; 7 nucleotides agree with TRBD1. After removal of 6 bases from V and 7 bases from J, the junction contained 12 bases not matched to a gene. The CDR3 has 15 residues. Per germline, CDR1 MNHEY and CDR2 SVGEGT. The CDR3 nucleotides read TGTGCCAGCAGATCGACAGGGTGGATTGTGAATGAGCAGTTCTTC. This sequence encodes CASRSTGWIVNEQFF.

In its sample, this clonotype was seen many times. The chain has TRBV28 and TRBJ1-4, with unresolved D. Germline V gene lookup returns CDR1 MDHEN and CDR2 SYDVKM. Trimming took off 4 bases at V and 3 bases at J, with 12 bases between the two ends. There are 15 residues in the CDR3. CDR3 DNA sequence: TGTGCCAGCAGTTCACCTTTTTCAGCTAATGAAAAACTGTTTTTT. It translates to CASSSPFSANEKLFF.

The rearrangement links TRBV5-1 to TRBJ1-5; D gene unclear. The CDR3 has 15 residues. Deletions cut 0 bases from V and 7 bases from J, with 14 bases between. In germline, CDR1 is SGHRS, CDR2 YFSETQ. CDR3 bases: TGCGCCAGCAGCTTGGTTCCGGGTTTGGGACAGCCCCAGCATTTT. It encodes CASSLVPGLGQPQHF. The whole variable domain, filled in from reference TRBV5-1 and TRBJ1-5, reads KAGVTQTPRYLIKTRGQQVTLSCSPISGHRSVSWYQQTPGQGLQFLFEYFSETQRNKGNFPGRFSGRQFSNSRSEMNVSTLELGDSALYLCASSLVPGLGQPQHFGDGTRLSIL.

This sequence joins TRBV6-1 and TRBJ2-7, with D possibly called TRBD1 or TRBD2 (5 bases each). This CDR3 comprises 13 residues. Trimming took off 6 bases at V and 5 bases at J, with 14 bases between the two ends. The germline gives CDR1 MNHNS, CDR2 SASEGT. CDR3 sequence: CASRRDGIDEQYF. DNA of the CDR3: TGTGCCAGCAGACGGGACGGTATCGACGAGCAGTACTTC.

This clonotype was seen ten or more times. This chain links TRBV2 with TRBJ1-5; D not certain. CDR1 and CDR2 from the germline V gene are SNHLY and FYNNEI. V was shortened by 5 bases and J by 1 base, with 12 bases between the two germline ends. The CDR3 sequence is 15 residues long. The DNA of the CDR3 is TGTGCCAGCAGTCCCCACGGAAACAGCAATCAGCCCCAGCATTTT. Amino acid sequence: CASSPHGNSNQPQHF.

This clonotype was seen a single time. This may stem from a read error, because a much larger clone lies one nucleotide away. DNA for the CDR3: TGTACCAGCAGTTATCAGAGGGCAGCCAAAAACATTCAGTACTTC. Protein: CTSSYQRAAKNIQYF. The J gene is TRBJ2-4, the V gene TRBV28, with D perhaps TRBD2 (5 bases). CDR3 length: 15 residues. The germline CDR1 and CDR2 sequences are MDHEN and SYDVKM.

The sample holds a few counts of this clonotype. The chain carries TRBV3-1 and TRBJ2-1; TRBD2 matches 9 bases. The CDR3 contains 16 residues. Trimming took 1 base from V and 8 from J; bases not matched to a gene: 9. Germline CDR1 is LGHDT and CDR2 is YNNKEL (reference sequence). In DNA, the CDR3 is TGTGCCAGCAGCCAAGGTTTTAGCGGGAGCCCCGATGAGCAGTTCTTC. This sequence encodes CASSQGFSGSPDEQFF.

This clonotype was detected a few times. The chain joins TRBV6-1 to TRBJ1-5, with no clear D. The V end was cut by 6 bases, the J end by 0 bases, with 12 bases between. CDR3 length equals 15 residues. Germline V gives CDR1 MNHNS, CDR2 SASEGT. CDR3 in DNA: TGTGCCAGCAGAACAAACAGCAATAGCAATCAGCCCCAGCATTTT. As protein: CASRTNSNSNQPQHF.

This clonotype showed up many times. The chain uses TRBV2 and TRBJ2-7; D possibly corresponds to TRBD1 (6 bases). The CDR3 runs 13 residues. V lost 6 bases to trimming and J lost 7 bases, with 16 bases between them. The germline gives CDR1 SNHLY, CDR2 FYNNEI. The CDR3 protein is CASRPQGLSEQYF. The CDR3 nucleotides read TGTGCCAGCAGACCCCAGGGGCTCTCGGAGCAGTACTTC.

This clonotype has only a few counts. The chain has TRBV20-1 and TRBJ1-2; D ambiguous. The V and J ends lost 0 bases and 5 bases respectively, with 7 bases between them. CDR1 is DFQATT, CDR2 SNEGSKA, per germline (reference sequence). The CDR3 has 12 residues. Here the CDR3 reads CSARDREYGYTF. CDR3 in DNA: TGCAGTGCTAGAGATAGAGAGTATGGCTACACCTTC.

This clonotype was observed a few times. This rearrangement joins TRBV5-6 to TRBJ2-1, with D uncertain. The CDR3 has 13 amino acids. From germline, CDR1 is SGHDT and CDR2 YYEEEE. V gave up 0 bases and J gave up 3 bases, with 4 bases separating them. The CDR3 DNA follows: TGTGCCAGCAGCTTGGGGAACTACAATGAGCAGTTCTTC. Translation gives CASSLGNYNEQFF.

Here the CDR3 reads CSASIGRREIETQYF. DNA for the CDR3: TGCAGTGCTAGCATTGGGAGGAGAGAGATTGAGACCCAGTACTTC. V is TRBV20-1 and J is TRBJ2-5; possibly TRBD2 for D (6 bases). V lost 3 bases and J lost 5, with 19 bases in between. This CDR3 region has 15 residues. In germline, CDR1 is DFQATT, CDR2 SNEGSKA (reference sequence).

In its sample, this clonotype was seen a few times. CDR3 coding DNA: TGTGCCAGCAGCTTAGGGCAGGAGTACTATGGCTACACCTTC. As protein: CASSLGQEYYGYTF. The chain uses TRBV13 and TRBJ1-2; D not resolved. This CDR3 is built from 14 residues. In germline, CDR1 is PRHDT, CDR2 FYEKMQ (reference sequence). V lost 0 bases to trimming and J lost 3 bases, with 8 bases between them. Together with reference TRBV13 and TRBJ1-2, the CDR3 gives the full variable domain: AAGVIQSPRHLIKEKRETATLKCYPIPRHDTVYWYQQGPGQDPQFLISFYEKMQSDKGSIPDRFSAQQFSDYHSELNMSSLELGDSALYFCASSLGQEYYGYTFGSGTRLTVV.

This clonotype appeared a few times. This chain's CDR3 is CASSSGQGRSGELFF. In nucleotides, the CDR3 is TGTGCCAGTAGTAGCGGACAGGGGCGGTCCGGGGAGCTGTTTTTT. V and J are TRBV19 and TRBJ2-2; 9 bases line up with TRBD1. With 4 bases clipped from V and 6 bases from J, the junction kept 6 bases outside the gene matches. The CDR3 extends over 15 amino acids. The germline V gene has CDR1 LNHDA and CDR2 SQIVND (reference sequence).

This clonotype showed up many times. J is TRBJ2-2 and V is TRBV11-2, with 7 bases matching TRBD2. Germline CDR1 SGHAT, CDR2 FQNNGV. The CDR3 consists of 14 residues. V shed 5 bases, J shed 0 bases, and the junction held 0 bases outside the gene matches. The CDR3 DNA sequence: TGTGCCAGCAGCGGGGGGGCGAACACCGGGGAGCTGTTTTTT. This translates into CASSGGANTGELFF.

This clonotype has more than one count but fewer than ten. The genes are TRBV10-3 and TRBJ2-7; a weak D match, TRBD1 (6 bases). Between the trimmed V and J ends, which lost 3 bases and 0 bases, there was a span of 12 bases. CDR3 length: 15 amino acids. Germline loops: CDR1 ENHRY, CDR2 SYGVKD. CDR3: CAISDGGLSSYEQYF. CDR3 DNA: TGTGCCATCAGTGATGGGGGCCTTAGCTCCTACGAGCAGTACTTC.

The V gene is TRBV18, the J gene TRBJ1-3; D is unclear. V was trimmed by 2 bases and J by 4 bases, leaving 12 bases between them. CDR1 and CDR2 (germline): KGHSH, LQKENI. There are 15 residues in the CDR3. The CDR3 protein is CASSPGNLPGNTIYF. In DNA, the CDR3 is TGTGCCAGCTCACCAGGGAATTTGCCCGGAAACACCATATATTTT.

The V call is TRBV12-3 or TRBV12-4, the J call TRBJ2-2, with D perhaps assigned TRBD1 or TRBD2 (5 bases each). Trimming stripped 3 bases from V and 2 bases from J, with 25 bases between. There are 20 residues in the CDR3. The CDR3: CASSLMLPGPSSDNTGELFF. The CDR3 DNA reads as TGTGCCAGCAGTTTGATGCTTCCGGGACCGTCGTCCGACAACACCGGGGAGCTGTTTTTT.

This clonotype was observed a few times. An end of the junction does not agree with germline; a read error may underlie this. The CDR3 coding sequence is TGTGCCAGCAGGGTAGGACAGACCGGAGAAGCTTTCTTT. Translation: CASRVGQTGEAFF. This chain connects TRBV9 to TRBJ1-1; tentative D call: TRBD1 (6 bases). Germline assignment: CDR1 SGDLS and CDR2 YYNGEE. This CDR3 is built from 13 residues.

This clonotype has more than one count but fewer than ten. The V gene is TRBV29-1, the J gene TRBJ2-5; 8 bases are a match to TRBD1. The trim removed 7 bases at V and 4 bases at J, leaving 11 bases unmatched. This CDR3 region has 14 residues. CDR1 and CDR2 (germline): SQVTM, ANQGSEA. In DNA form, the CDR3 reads TGCAGCGGGGAGATGCAGGGGGCCTTAGAGACCCAGTACTTC. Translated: CSGEMQGALETQYF.

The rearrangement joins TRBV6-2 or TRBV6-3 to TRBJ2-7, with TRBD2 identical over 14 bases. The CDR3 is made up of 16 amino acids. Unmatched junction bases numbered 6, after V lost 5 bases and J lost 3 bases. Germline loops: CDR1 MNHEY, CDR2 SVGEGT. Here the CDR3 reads CASSRPGTSGSYEQYF. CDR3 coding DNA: TGTGCCAGCAGTAGACCCGGGACTAGCGGGAGCTACGAGCAGTACTTC.

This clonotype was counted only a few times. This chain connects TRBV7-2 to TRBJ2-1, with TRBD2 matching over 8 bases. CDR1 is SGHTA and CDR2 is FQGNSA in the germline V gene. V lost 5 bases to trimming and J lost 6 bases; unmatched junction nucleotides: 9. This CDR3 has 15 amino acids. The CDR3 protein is CASSPDWAGGNEQFF. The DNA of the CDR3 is TGTGCCAGCAGCCCCGACTGGGCGGGGGGCAATGAGCAGTTCTTC. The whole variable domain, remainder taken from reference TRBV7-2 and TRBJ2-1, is GAGVSQSPSNKVTEKGKDVELRCDPISGHTALYWYRQSLGQGLEFLIYFQGNSAPDKSGLPSDRFSAERTGGSVSTLTIQRTQQEDSAVYLCASSPDWAGGNEQFFGPGTRLTVL.